This T cell receptor (beta chain) was captured in a study of cytotoxic CD8 clonotypes in ibrutinib-treated CLL. The CDR3 sequence is 13 residues long. The V gene's germline CDR1 is SGHAT and CDR2 FQNNGV. With 5 bases removed from V and 7 bases from J, the gap between germline ends came to 11 bases. Clones were sequenced by immunoSEQ multiplex PCR, and TCRdb holds only the in-frame ones, with some missing. This sample has roughly 330,000 clones, with 67% found just once. The source material was PBMCs, sampled after 36 months of ibrutinib treatment. The clonotype was recovered from a human donor with chronic lymphocytic leukemia. This rearrangement joins TRBV11-2 to TRBJ2-2; D is undetermined. The CDR3 coding sequence is TGTGCCAGCAGCCCCGCCGTGCTCGGGGAGCTGTTTTTT. Amino acid sequence: CASSPAVLGELFF.